These 27 T cell receptor beta chains originate from one sample sequenced in a study of OX40 agonist ivuxolimab in advanced cancers. Library preparation employed the immunoSEQ multiplex PCR assay. TCRdb re-hosts the immuneACCESS table, in-frame sequences only. Its copies lack some clones; in the studies checked, an unresolved V gene accounts for under half of them, and the cause for the rest is not known. For this sample the table gives about 45,000 clones, of which 84% were detected only once. Clones ranked in the top ten supply about 15% of the sample. The input for sequencing was CD4+ or CD8+ T cells sorted from blood, taken in a trial of the OX40 agonist ivuxolimab. These TCRs come from an adult with an advanced solid tumor such as melanoma, head and neck, liver or kidney cancer.

The chain uses TRBV7-8 and TRBJ2-3; possibly TRBD2 for D (6 bases). Germline CDR1 is SGHVS and CDR2 is FQNEAQ. There are 16 residues in the CDR3. Trimming removed 3 bases from V and 6 bases from J, with 19 bases in between. The CDR3: CASSLVAVLPRDTQYF. CDR3 sequence (DNA): TGTGCCAGCAGCTTGGTAGCGGTCCTCCCTCGGGATACGCAGTATTTT. Together with reference TRBV7-8 and TRBJ2-3, the CDR3 gives the full variable domain: GAGVSQSPRYKVAKRGQDVALRCDPISGHVSLFWYQQALGQGPEFLTYFQNEAQLDKSGLPSDRFFAERPEGSVSTLKIQRTQQEDSAVYLCASSLVAVLPRDTQYFGPGTRLTVL.

J is TRBJ2-1 and V is TRBV7-6; D uncertain. CDR3 length: 16 amino acids. V lost 1 base and J 0 bases, leaving 10 bases between the germline ends. CDR1 and CDR2 (germline): SGHVS, FNYEAQ. CDR3 residues: CASSLVPESSYNEQFF. In DNA, the CDR3 is TGTGCCAGCAGCTTAGTGCCGGAAAGCTCCTACAATGAGCAGTTCTTC.

This clone turned up a few times. This chain uses TRBV5-4 with TRBJ1-2, with D unresolved. The CDR3 covers 13 residues. CDR1 is SGHNT and CDR2 is YYREEE in the germline V gene (reference sequence). V dropped 0 bases and J dropped 7 bases, with 10 bases sitting between them. The CDR3 loop reads CASSLAGYSGYTF. CDR3 bases: TGTGCCAGCAGCTTGGCGGGTTATAGTGGCTACACCTTC.

V usage is TRBV5-6 and J usage is TRBJ2-7; 12 bases map to TRBD1. CDR3 length: 15 residues. Unmatched junction bases numbered 6, after V lost 3 bases and J lost 5 bases. Germline CDR1 SGHDT, CDR2 YYEEEE. The CDR3 nucleotides read TGTGCCAGCAGCTGGGGACAGGGGGCAGGGAACGAGCAGTACTTC. This codes for CASSWGQGAGNEQYF. The whole variable domain, filled in from reference TRBV5-6 and TRBJ2-7, reads DAGVTQSPTHLIKTRGQQVTLRCSPKSGHDTVSWYQQALGQGPQFIFQYYEEEERQRGNFPDRFSGHQFPNYSSELNVNALLLGDSALYLCASSWGQGAGNEQYFGPGTRLTVT.

This clone was observed once. This chain links TRBV19 with TRBJ1-1, with no clear D. The V end was cut by 3 bases, the J end by 10 bases, with 15 bases between. CDR1 LNHDA and CDR2 SQIVND come from the germline V gene (reference sequence). This CDR3 contains 13 residues. The CDR3 coding sequence is TGTGCCAGTAGTATCGGGAGGATCCTTGGAGCTTTCTTT. Translating it yields CASSIGRILGAFF.

The V gene is TRBV7-6, the J gene TRBJ2-3, with D possibly matching TRBD1 (5 bases). The CDR3 is 14 amino acids. CDR1 and CDR2 from the germline V gene are SGHVS and FNYEAQ. V lost 1 base to trimming and J lost 4 bases, with 9 bases between them. CDR3 in DNA: TGTGCCAGCAGCTTAGATACAGGATCAGATACGCAGTATTTT. As protein: CASSLDTGSDTQYF.

This chain connects TRBV27 to TRBJ2-1; D uncertain. The germline V gene has CDR1 MNHEY and CDR2 SMNVEV (reference sequence). Trimming took off 0 bases at V and 2 bases at J, with 5 bases between the two ends. The CDR3 has 14 residues. This CDR3 reads CASSLSETYNEQFF. In nucleotides, the CDR3 is TGTGCCAGCAGTTTATCGGAGACCTACAATGAGCAGTTCTTC.

CDR3 DNA: TGTGCCAGCAGTTTATCGATTAGCACTGAAGCTTTCTTT. It is translated as CASSLSISTEAFF. The chain links TRBV27 to TRBJ1-1; D remains unclear. CDR1 is MNHEY and CDR2 is SMNVEV in the germline V gene (reference sequence). Trimming removed 0 bases from V and 4 bases from J, with 6 bases in between. CDR3 length: 13 amino acids.

Within the sample, this clone is medium-sized. The chain is built from TRBV28 and TRBJ2-3; D possibly corresponds to TRBD2 (6 bases). The V gene's germline CDR1 is MDHEN and CDR2 SYDVKM. The CDR3 runs to 14 residues. V lost 7 bases and J lost 1, with 12 bases in between. CDR3 nucleotide sequence: TGTGCCAGCAAAGGGTGGGAGGGCACAGATACGCAGTATTTT. It codes for CASKGWEGTDTQYF.

The J gene is TRBJ2-2, the V gene TRBV27; 7 nucleotides match TRBD2. Trimming removed 4 bases from V and 9 bases from J; junction bases left unmatched: 2. From germline, CDR1 is MNHEY and CDR2 SMNVEV (reference sequence). The length of the CDR3 is 12 residues. CDR3 DNA: TGTGCCAGCAGTTGGGGGGGTAGGGAGCTGTTTTTT. This codes for CASSWGGRELFF.

The V gene is TRBV7-6, the J gene TRBJ2-2, with TRBD1 identical over 10 bases. Per the germline V gene, CDR1 is SGHVS and CDR2 is FNYEAQ. This CDR3 has 16 amino acids. V lost 6 bases to trimming and J lost 6 bases; unmatched junction nucleotides: 10. CDR3 nucleotides: TGTGCCAGCAGTTTCCCGGGACAGGGGCGGGCCGGGGAGCTGTTTTTT. Residues: CASSFPGQGRAGELFF.

The rearrangement uses TRBV2 and TRBJ2-1, with 7 bases that match TRBD2. This CDR3 spans 14 amino acids. Looked up from germline, CDR1 is SNHLY and CDR2 is FYNNEI. The J segment lost 3 bases and the V segment lost 3 bases, leaving 2 bases of the junction unmatched. DNA of the CDR3: TGTGCCAGCAGTGAGGGGACTAACTACAATGAGCAGTTCTTC. As protein: CASSEGTNYNEQFF.

With respect to this clone: This specimen includes other DNA sequences encoding the same CDR3. This chain uses TRBV2 with TRBJ2-7, with TRBD2 matching 8 bases. CDR3 length: 10 amino acids. From germline, CDR1 is SNHLY and CDR2 FYNNEI. J lost 6 bases, V lost 9 bases, and 1 base had no gene match. The CDR3 spells CASSGVEQYF. CDR3 sequence (DNA): TGTGCCAGTAGCGGGGTCGAGCAGTACTTC.

The chain employs TRBV11-2 and TRBJ2-5; D remains ambiguous. The V end was cut by 2 bases, the J end by 5 bases, with 9 bases between. The CDR3 consists of 13 residues. Germline V gives CDR1 SGHAT, CDR2 FQNNGV. CDR3 DNA: TGTGCCAGCAGCTTAATTCTTGCGGAGACCCAGTACTTC. This codes for CASSLILAETQYF.

V is TRBV7-9 and J is TRBJ2-7, with 11 bases lining up with TRBD2. This CDR3 spans 17 amino acids. The germline V gene encodes CDR1 SEHNR and CDR2 FQNEAQ (reference sequence). J was trimmed by 5 bases and V by 5 bases; bases with no gene match: 14. CDR3 coding DNA: TGTGCCAGCAGCCCCCCTCTCCCGGGACTAGCGGAAAACGAGCAGTACTTC. Its translation is CASSPPLPGLAENEQYF.

This chain joins TRBV5-4 and TRBJ1-2, with D perhaps matching TRBD1 (5 bases). Germline V CDR1 and CDR2: SGHNT, YYREEE (reference sequence). The CDR3 has 15 residues. Trimming pared 2 bases from V and 4 bases from J, leaving 15 bases between. The CDR3, as DNA: TGTGCCAGCAGCTTTTACGGGGGAATCTCCTATGGCTACACCTTC. This translates into CASSFYGGISYGYTF.

The J gene is TRBJ2-7, the V gene TRBV4-3; 11 positions agree with TRBD1. From germline, CDR1 is LGHNA and CDR2 YSLEER. The CDR3 contains 16 residues. V lost 1 base and J lost 3; bases outside the gene matches: 5. The CDR3 reads CASSQAPGTGGYEQYF. As DNA, the CDR3 is TGCGCCAGCAGCCAAGCCCCCGGGACAGGGGGCTACGAGCAGTACTTC.

The CDR3 DNA follows: TGCGCCAGCAGCTTTGTAGGACTGAACACTGAAGCTTTCTTT. It specifies CASSFVGLNTEAFF. V gene TRBV5-1 combines with J gene TRBJ1-1; D gene uncertain. V lost 2 bases and J lost 0, with 8 bases in between. Germline CDR1 and CDR2: SGHRS and YFSETQ. This CDR3 is 14 amino acids long. The variable domain in full, with the rest retrieved from reference TRBV5-1 and TRBJ1-1, is KAGVTQTPRYLIKTRGQQVTLSCSPISGHRSVSWYQQTPGQGLQFLFEYFSETQRNKGNFPGRFSGRQFSNSRSEMNVSTLELGDSALYLCASSFVGLNTEAFFGQGTRLTVV.

This chain joins TRBV6-1 and TRBJ2-7; 7 bases are shared with TRBD1. This CDR3 comprises 15 residues. Trimming took 5 bases from V and 4 from J; bases not matched to a gene: 11. Germline CDR1 MNHNS, CDR2 SASEGT. Here the CDR3 DNA reads TGTGCCAGCAGTACCAGACCGGGACAGCCGTACGAGCAGTACTTC. It encodes CASSTRPGQPYEQYF.

This chain links TRBV28 with TRBJ1-1, with D uncertain. CDR1 and CDR2 (germline): MDHEN, SYDVKM. This CDR3 is 11 amino acids long. The V end was cut by 8 bases, the J end by 7 bases, with 11 bases between. This CDR3 is CASGRHGEAFF. CDR3 DNA sequence: TGTGCCAGCGGACGCCATGGTGAAGCTTTCTTT.

V usage is TRBV28 and J usage is TRBJ2-7, with 7 bases lining up with TRBD2. The CDR3 loop spans 16 amino acids. V shed 1 base and J 3 bases; nucleotides not matched to a gene: 9. CDR1 MDHEN and CDR2 SYDVKM come from the germline V gene. CDR3 protein: CASSLSTVAGYYEQYF. CDR3 nucleotide sequence: TGTGCCAGCAGTTTATCCACGGTAGCGGGCTACTACGAGCAGTACTTC.

The chain is built from TRBV19 and TRBJ2-7, with D perhaps matching TRBD2 (6 bases). The CDR3 runs 15 residues. V gave up 9 bases and J gave up 0 bases, with 18 bases separating them. Germline lookup yields CDR1 LNHDA and CDR2 SQIVND (reference sequence). In DNA, the CDR3 is TGTGCCAGCAACGCCGCGGGACTGAGCTCCTACGAGCAGTACTTC. Encoded protein: CASNAAGLSSYEQYF.

The chain employs TRBV27 and TRBJ2-2, with D uncertain. This CDR3 has 12 residues. Germline V gives CDR1 MNHEY, CDR2 SMNVEV (reference sequence). The V end lost 6 bases, the J end lost 3 bases, and 5 bases lay between the germline ends. The CDR3 sequence is CASRKYTGELFF. CDR3 in DNA: TGTGCCAGCAGGAAGTACACCGGGGAGCTGTTTTTT.

A word on this clone: This CDR3 is also generated by other DNA sequences in the sample. The CDR3 nucleotides read TGTGCCAGCAGCGTAGCGACCAACACTGAAGCTTTCTTT. Translated: CASSVATNTEAFF. The rearrangement uses TRBV9 and TRBJ1-1; D not resolved. Germline V lookup: CDR1 SGDLS, CDR2 YYNGEE. The CDR3 loop spans 13 amino acids. Trimming removed 0 bases from V and 2 bases from J, with 5 bases in between.

The gene calls are TRBV7-6 and TRBJ2-1; 10 nucleotides agree with TRBD2. The trim removed 4 bases at V and 2 bases at J, leaving 2 bases unmatched. The CDR3 length is 15 residues. Germline-derived CDR1 and CDR2 are SGHVS and FNYEAQ. The CDR3 DNA reads TGTGCCAGCAGCTATAGCGGGGGGCCCTACAATGAGCAGTTCTTC. It translates to CASSYSGGPYNEQFF.

This clone was seen only a few times. The V and J genes are TRBV14 and TRBJ2-7, with D possibly being TRBD1 or TRBD2 (5 bases each). This CDR3 has 13 amino acids. With 3 bases removed from V and 11 bases from J, the gap between germline ends came to 17 bases. Germline assignment: CDR1 SGHDN and CDR2 FVKESK. The CDR3: CASSQGRGTEEYF. Here the CDR3 DNA reads TGTGCCAGCAGCCAGGGAAGGGGTACGGAGGAGTACTTC.

The chain uses TRBV28 and TRBJ1-5; D is undetermined. The CDR3 has 15 amino acids. V dropped 1 base and J dropped 4 bases, with 11 bases sitting between them. Germline CDR1 reads MDHEN; CDR2 reads SYDVKM. CDR3 region: CASSLLQARNQPQHF. For the CDR3, the DNA is TGTGCCAGCAGTTTATTGCAGGCTCGAAATCAGCCCCAGCATTTT.